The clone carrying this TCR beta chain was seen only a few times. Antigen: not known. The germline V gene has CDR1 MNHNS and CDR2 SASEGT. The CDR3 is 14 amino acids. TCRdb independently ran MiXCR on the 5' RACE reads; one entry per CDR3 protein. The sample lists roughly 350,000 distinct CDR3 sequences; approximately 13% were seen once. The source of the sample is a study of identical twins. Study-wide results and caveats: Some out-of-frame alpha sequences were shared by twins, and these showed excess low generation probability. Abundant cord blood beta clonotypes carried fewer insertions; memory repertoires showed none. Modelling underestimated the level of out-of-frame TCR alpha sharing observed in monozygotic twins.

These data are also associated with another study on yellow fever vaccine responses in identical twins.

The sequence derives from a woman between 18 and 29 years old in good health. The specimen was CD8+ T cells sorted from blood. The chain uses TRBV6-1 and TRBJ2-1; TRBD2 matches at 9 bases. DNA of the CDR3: TGTGCGGCGAGGAGCGGGAGGCTCTACAATGAGCAGTTCTTC. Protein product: CAARSGRLYNEQFF.